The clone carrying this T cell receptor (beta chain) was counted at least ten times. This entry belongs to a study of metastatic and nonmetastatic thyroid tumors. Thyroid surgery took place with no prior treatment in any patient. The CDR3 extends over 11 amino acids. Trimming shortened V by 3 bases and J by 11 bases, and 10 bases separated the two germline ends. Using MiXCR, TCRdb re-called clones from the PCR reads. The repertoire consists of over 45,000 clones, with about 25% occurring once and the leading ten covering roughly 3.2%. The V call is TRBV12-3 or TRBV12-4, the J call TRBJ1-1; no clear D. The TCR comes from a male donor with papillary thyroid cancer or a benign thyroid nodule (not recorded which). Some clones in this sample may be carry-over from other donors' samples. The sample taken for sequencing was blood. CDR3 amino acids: CASSLMGSAFF. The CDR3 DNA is TGTGCCAGCAGTTTGATGGGCAGCGCTTTCTTT.